The rows below give T cell receptor beta chains drawn from one sample of a study of shared clonotypes between healthy human individuals. Assay: immunoSEQ multiplex PCR; the TCRdb copy retains only in-frame clones and omits some. The sample yields around 340,000 clones, 73% seen once. Sequenced: memory CD4+ T cells sorted from blood. The receptors here all came from a man aged 25-45 years in good health. Both conserved end residues are part of each CDR3. The D gene is left open where the match is weak. The listing skips clone size in some rows; elsewhere it reads once, few, many or a size class.

j_call	d_call	v_call	clone_size	cdr3_nt	cdr3_aa
TRBJ2-7	NA	TRBV10-2	NA	TGCGCCAGCAGGGGATACGGATCCTACGAGCAGTACTTC	CASRGYGSYEQYF
TRBJ2-1	TRBD1	TRBV29-1	once	TGCAGCGTTCTGGGACAGGGTCTCGATGAGCAGTTCTTC	CSVLGQGLDEQFF
TRBJ2-1	NA	TRBV18	NA	TGTGCCAGCTCACCCCAGGGCCCCGCTCAGTTCTTC	CASSPQGPAQFF
TRBJ2-5	TRBD1	TRBV5-1	NA	TGCGCCAGCAGCCCCGGACAGGGGGGACCGACCCAGTACTTC	CASSPGQGGPTQYF
TRBJ1-2	NA	TRBV5-1	few	TGCGCCAGCAGCTTGGGTGGAGGGGCTAATGGCTACACCTTC	CASSLGGGANGYTF
TRBJ2-5	TRBD2	TRBV7-3	once	TGTGCCAGCAGCTTAGGCCCCTATAGCGGGAGGGCCCTCAGGGAGACCCAGTACTTC	CASSLGPYSGRALRETQYF
TRBJ2-3	TRBD2	TRBV18	NA	TGTGCCAGCTCACCACGACGTACTAGCGGGAGTTATACAGATACGCAGTATTTT	CASSPRRTSGSYTDTQYF
TRBJ2-3	TRBD2	TRBV14	NA	TGTGCCAGCAGCCGGAGCCGGGGCGGGAGAGGCACAGATACGCAGTATTTT	CASSRSRGGRGTDTQYF
TRBJ2-3	NA	TRBV11-2	NA	TGTGCCAGCAGCTTAGGGCACGCACCCCTTAGCACAGATACGCAGTATTTT	CASSLGHAPLSTDTQYF
TRBJ2-5	TRBD2	TRBV29-1	NA	TGCAGCGTTGGAAGGACTAGACAAGAGACCCAGTACTTC	CSVGRTRQETQYF
TRBJ2-7	TRBD2	TRBV5-1	many	TGCGCCAGCAGCTTAAGGGGCAGGACTAGCGGGAGGACCTACGAGCAGTACTTC	CASSLRGRTSGRTYEQYF
TRBJ2-7	NA	TRBV2	NA	TGTGCCAGCAGGGGCTTCTCGTACGAGCAGTACTTC	CASRGFSYEQYF
TRBJ2-2	NA	TRBV5-5	NA	TGTGCCAGCAGCTTTGCGCCGAACACCGGGGAGCTGTTTTTT	CASSFAPNTGELFF
TRBJ2-7	NA	TRBV14	many	TGTGCCAGCAGCGTCGACCAGCGCGGGATCTACGAGCAGTACTTC	CASSVDQRGIYEQYF
TRBJ2-7	TRBD1	TRBV5-4	NA	TGTGCCAGCAGCCCGGGACAGGGGGCCTACGAGCAGTACTTC	CASSPGQGAYEQYF
TRBJ1-2	NA	TRBV18	NA	TGTGCCAGCTCACCAGTCCCCCGGCAGGGTGACTATGGCTACACCTTC	CASSPVPRQGDYGYTF
TRBJ2-7	NA	TRBV7-2	NA	TGTGCCAGCAGCTTACAGGTCAACTCCTACGAGCAGTACTTC	CASSLQVNSYEQYF
TRBJ2-5	NA	TRBV5-1	NA	TGCGCCAGCGCCGGGGGCGGAGAAGAGACCCAGTACTTC	CASAGGGEETQYF
TRBJ1-2	NA	TRBV6-6	NA	TGTGCCAGCAGTTACTCGGCAGGGTCCCACTATGGCTACACCTTC	CASSYSAGSHYGYTF
TRBJ2-2	TRBD1	TRBV18	NA	TGTGCCAGCTCACCCCAGGGCCTACAGGGGGCCCTTACCGGGGAGCTGTTTTTT	CASSPQGLQGALTGELFF
TRBJ2-3	TRBD2	TRBV30	few	TGTGCCTGGACTAGCGGGGGGGGGCTAGATACGCAGTATTTT	CAWTSGGGLDTQYF
TRBJ2-5	NA	TRBV7-2	NA	TGTGCCAGCAGCTTTAGCGTACAAGAGACCCAGTACTTC	CASSFSVQETQYF
TRBJ1-1	NA	TRBV16	NA	TGTGCTAGCAGCCAATACGGAGCCACTGAAGCTTTCTTT	CASSQYGATEAFF
TRBJ2-4	NA	TRBV6-4	NA	TGTGCCAGCTCTCCCGTTAGGCGGCCCAAAAACATTCAGTACTTC	CASSPVRRPKNIQYF
TRBJ2-3	NA	TRBV12-5	once	TGTGCTAGTGGTTTGGTAGGGGCTAATACGCAGTATTTT	CASGLVGANTQYF
TRBJ2-1	TRBD1	TRBV7-8	NA	TGTGCCAGCAGCTTACGGAGGGGACAGGGAGGGGACAATGAGCAGTTCTTC	CASSLRRGQGGDNEQFF
TRBJ2-3	NA	TRBV18	NA	TGTGCCAGCTCACCACCCAGGGACGGCGGCACAGATACGCAGTATTTT	CASSPPRDGGTDTQYF
TRBJ1-5	NA	TRBV10-2	many	TGCGCCAGCAGTCTCAACAGGGTCGGTAACAATCAGCCCCAGCATTTT	CASSLNRVGNNQPQHF
TRBJ2-3	NA	TRBV7-8	NA	TGTGCCAGCAGCTTGGGCGGCACAGATACGCAGTATTTT	CASSLGGTDTQYF